This TCR beta chain was found in a study of regulatory T cells in long-lasting Graves disease. Germline-derived CDR1 and CDR2 are GTSNPN and SVGIG (reference sequence). V gave up 2 bases and J gave up 5 bases, with 9 bases separating them. This CDR3 contains 12 residues. Time point given: newly diagnosed GD, antithyroid drugs for less than 3 months. Construction of the TCR library relied on RNA isolated from PBMCs. Assembly of TCR beta libraries relied on iRepertoire HTBI primers together with Arm-PCR of CDR3 regions. TCRdb re-called the multiplex PCR reads through MiXCR, storing one row per CDR3 protein. The repertoire consists of roughly 400,000 distinct CDR3 sequences, with approximately 15% occurring once and the leading ten covering under 9%. This clonotype was recorded many times. Another study also made use of these data, one on T cells in Graves' hyperthyroidism and ophthalmopathy.

The sequencing used peripheral blood mononuclear cells (PBMCs), collected at new diagnosis, from a patient treated with antithyroid drugs. This TCR came from a woman between 40 and 50 years old with Graves disease. This chain links TRBV30 with TRBJ2-5, with D unresolved. CDR3 residues: CAWSTREETQYF. The CDR3 coding sequence is TGTGCCTGGAGTACAAGAGAGGAGACCCAGTACTTC. The whole variable domain, remainder taken from reference TRBV30 and TRBJ2-5, is SQTIHQWPATLVQPVGSPLSLECTVEGTSNPNLYWYRQAAGRGLQLLFYSVGIGQISSEVPQNLSASRPQDRQFILSSKKLLLSDSGFYLCAWSTREETQYFGPGTRLLVL.